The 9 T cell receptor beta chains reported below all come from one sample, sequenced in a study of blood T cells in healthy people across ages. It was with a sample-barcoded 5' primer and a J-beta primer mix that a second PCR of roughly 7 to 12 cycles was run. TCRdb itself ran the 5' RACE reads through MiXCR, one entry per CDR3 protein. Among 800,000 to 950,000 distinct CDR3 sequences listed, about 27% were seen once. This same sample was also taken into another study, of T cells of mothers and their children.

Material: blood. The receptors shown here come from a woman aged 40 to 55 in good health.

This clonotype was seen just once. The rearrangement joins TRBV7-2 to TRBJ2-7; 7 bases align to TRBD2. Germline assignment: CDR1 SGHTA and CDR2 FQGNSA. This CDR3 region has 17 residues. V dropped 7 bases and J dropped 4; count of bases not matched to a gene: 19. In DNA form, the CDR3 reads TGTGCCAGCACCCCTCAGGTTCCCGGACTAGTCGTTTACGAGCAGTACTTC. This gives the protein CASTPQVPGLVVYEQYF.

The CDR3, as DNA: TGCGCCAGCAGCCCTTCGGACTCCACCCGAAAACTGTTTTTT. Its protein product is CASSPSDSTRKLFF. The V and J genes are TRBV4-1 and TRBJ1-4; D gene uncertain. The CDR3 spans 14 residues. Trimming stripped 4 bases from V and 10 bases from J, with 16 bases between. Germline values: CDR1 MGHRA, CDR2 YSYEKL.

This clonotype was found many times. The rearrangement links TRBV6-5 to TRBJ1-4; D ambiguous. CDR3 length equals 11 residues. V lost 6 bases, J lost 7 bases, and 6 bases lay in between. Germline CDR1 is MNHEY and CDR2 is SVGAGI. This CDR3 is CASSTGEKLFF. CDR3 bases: TGTGCCAGCAGCACTGGTGAAAAACTGTTTTTT.

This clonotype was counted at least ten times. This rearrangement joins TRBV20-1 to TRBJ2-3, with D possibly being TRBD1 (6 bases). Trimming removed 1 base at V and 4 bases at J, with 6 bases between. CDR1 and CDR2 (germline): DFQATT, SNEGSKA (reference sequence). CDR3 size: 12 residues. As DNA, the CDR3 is TGCAGTGCTAGAGGGGGGCCAGATACGCAGTATTTT. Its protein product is CSARGGPDTQYF.

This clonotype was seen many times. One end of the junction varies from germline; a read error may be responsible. Written as DNA, the CDR3 is TGTGCTAGCAGTCTCACAGGAATCCAAGAGACCCAGTACTTC. Translated, it gives CASSLTGIQETQYF. This chain joins TRBV7-7 and TRBJ2-5, with D maybe TRBD1 (5 bases). Germline V gives CDR1 SSHAT, CDR2 FNYEAQ (reference sequence). CDR3 length: 14 residues.

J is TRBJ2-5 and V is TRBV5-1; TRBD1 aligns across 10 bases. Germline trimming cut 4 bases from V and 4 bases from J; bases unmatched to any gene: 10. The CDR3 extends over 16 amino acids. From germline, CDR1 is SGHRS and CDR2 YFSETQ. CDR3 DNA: TGCGCCAGCAGCCCTGGGGACAGGGGTCAGGGAGAGACCCAGTACTTC. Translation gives CASSPGDRGQGETQYF. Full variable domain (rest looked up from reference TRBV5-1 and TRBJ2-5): KAGVTQTPRYLIKTRGQQVTLSCSPISGHRSVSWYQQTPGQGLQFLFEYFSETQRNKGNFPGRFSGRQFSNSRSEMNVSTLELGDSALYLCASSPGDRGQGETQYFGPGTRLLVL.

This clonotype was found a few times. CDR3 sequence: CSAQGAQVRSGELFF. The CDR3 DNA follows: TGCAGCGCCCAAGGGGCGCAGGTTCGTAGCGGGGAGCTGTTTTTT. The J gene is TRBJ2-2, the V gene TRBV29-1, with D tentatively TRBD1 (5 bases). Trimming took 7 bases from V and 7 from J, leaving 22 bases between them. Germline V gene data show CDR1 as SQVTM and CDR2 as ANQGSEA. This CDR3 spans 15 amino acids.

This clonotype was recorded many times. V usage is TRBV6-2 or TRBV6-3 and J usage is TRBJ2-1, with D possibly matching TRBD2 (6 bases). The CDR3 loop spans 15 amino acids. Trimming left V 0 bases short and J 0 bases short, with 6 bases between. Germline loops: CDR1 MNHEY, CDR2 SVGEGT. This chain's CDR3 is CASSYSGGSYNEQFF. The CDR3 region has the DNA TGTGCCAGCAGTTACTCCGGGGGCTCCTACAATGAGCAGTTCTTC.

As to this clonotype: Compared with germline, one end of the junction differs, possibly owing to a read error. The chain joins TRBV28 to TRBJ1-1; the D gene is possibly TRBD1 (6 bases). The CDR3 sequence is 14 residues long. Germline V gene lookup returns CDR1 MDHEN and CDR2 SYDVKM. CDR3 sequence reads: CACSPRGGLTEAFF. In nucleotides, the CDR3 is TGTGCCTGCAGTCCACGAGGGGGTCTCACTGAAGCTTTCTTT.